The clone carrying this T cell receptor (beta chain) occurred many times. The antigen remains undetermined. Unique molecular identifiers were present on the cDNA, which also gained a universal primer site by template switching. TCRdb passed the 5' RACE reads through MiXCR, listing each CDR3 protein once. The sample has roughly 1.6 million distinct CDR3 sequences, 25% to 35% seen once. Trimming took off 0 bases at V and 5 bases at J, with 6 bases between the two ends. This CDR3 has 13 amino acids. Germline lookup yields CDR1 LNHNV and CDR2 YYDKDF (reference sequence). These data originate in a study of identical twins. Study findings and constraints: Sequences that were out-of-frame, alpha and twin-shared displayed an excess of low generation probability. Among monozygotic twins, out-of-frame TCR alpha sharing exceeded what models predicted.

The clonotype comes from a newborn girl in good health. The V gene is TRBV15, the J gene TRBJ2-3; D is uncertain. What was sequenced was cord blood. The CDR3 here is CATSRDLGDTQYF. Written as DNA, the CDR3 is TGTGCCACCAGCAGAGATCTGGGAGATACGCAGTATTTT.